A selection of T cell receptor beta chains follows, all from one sample in a study of identical twins. TCRdb re-called the 5' RACE reads with MiXCR, one entry per CDR3 protein. The table lists about 520,000 distinct CDR3 sequences, 20% to 25% of them singletons. The data were also submitted as part of a second study, on T cells expressing NK-cell markers.

Sequencing was performed on CD4+ T cells sorted from blood. These receptors originate from a woman aged 18-29 years in good health. CDR3s include the opening cysteine and the closing phenylalanine or tryptophan. D genes are given only for firm matches. Some rows mark clone size as missing; the rest say once, few, many or name a class of expanded clone.

D gene	clone size	V gene	CDR3 length	J gene	CDR3 DNA	CDR3 protein
TRBD1	once	TRBV2	15	TRBJ2-3	TGTGCCAGCACCGAGGGACAGCAGGGCCCGGATACGCAGTATTTT	CASTEGQQGPDTQYF
NA	NA	TRBV5-6	16	TRBJ2-3	TGTGCCAGCAGCTTGGGACATTCGGCAGCGGCAGATACGCAGTATTTT	CASSLGHSAAADTQYF
TRBD2	NA	TRBV12-3/TRBV12-4	16	TRBJ2-1	TGTGCCAGCAGTTGGACTAGCGGGAGGGGCTACAATGAGCAGTTCTTC	CASSWTSGRGYNEQFF
NA	NA	TRBV12-3/TRBV12-4	16	TRBJ1-2	TGTGCCAGCACCGCGACGGGGACCACCTCTCACTATGGCTACACCTTC	CASTATGTTSHYGYTF
NA	many	TRBV12-3/TRBV12-4	13	TRBJ1-1	TGTGCCAGCAGTCGGCGAGGGAACACTGAAGCTTTCTTT	CASSRRGNTEAFF
NA	few	TRBV10-2	12	TRBJ1-1	TGCGCCAGCGGAAATGGTGGGAACGAAGCTTTCTTT	CASGNGGNEAFF
TRBD2	NA	TRBV29-1	15	TRBJ2-1	TGCAGCGTGGGCGGGGGACGGGGGTCCTACAATGAGCAGTTCTTC	CSVGGGRGSYNEQFF
TRBD2	NA	TRBV4-3	17	TRBJ2-2	TGCGCCAGCAGCCAAGGAAAAGCTAGCGGGAACACCGGGGAGCTGTTTTTT	CASSQGKASGNTGELFF
TRBD1	few	TRBV12-3/TRBV12-4	13	TRBJ2-7	TGTGCCAGCAGACGACAGGGGGGAGGCGAGCAGTACTTC	CASRRQGGGEQYF
NA	NA	TRBV6-1	14	TRBJ2-1	TGTGCCAGCCGCCAGGGAGGCCGGGGCAATGAGCAGTTCTTC	CASRQGGRGNEQFF
NA	NA	TRBV5-1	16	TRBJ1-2	TGCGCCAGCAGCTCCAGGACCGGGGAGGATTATTATGGCTACACCTTC	CASSSRTGEDYYGYTF
NA	NA	TRBV5-1	16	TRBJ2-7	TGCGCCAGCAGCTTACACACTCTAGAGGCTTCCTACGAGCAGTACTTC	CASSLHTLEASYEQYF
NA	NA	TRBV15	12	TRBJ1-2	TGTGCCACCAGCGGGCTTAACTATGGCTACACCTTC	CATSGLNYGYTF
NA	few	TRBV20-1	13	TRBJ2-3	TGCAGTGCTAGAATGGGCCCCGAAGATACGCAGTATTTT	CSARMGPEDTQYF
NA	NA	TRBV10-3	14	TRBJ1-6	TGTGCCATCAGTGTGGGGGAAGATAATTCACCCCTCCACTTT	CAISVGEDNSPLHF
NA	NA	TRBV5-1	15	TRBJ2-1	TGCGCCAGCAGCCCCCAGGGGGGCTCCTACAATGAGCAGTTCTTC	CASSPQGGSYNEQFF
NA	NA	TRBV4-2	14	TRBJ2-2	TGTGCCAGCAGCCACGCGACAGGCACCGGGGAGCTGTTTTTT	CASSHATGTGELFF
TRBD2	NA	TRBV15	16	TRBJ2-7	TGTGCCACCAGCAGAACGTGGCTCGGCGGGAGGAGAGAGCAGTACTTC	CATSRTWLGGRREQYF
NA	few	TRBV5-6	13	TRBJ1-2	TGTGCCAGCAGCTTGTGGGCTAACTATGGCTACACCTTC	CASSLWANYGYTF
NA	NA	TRBV10-3	14	TRBJ2-7	TGTGCCATCAGTGGCCGGGGGTACTCCTACGAGCAGTACTTC	CAISGRGYSYEQYF
NA	few	TRBV12-3/TRBV12-4	15	TRBJ1-3	TGTGCCAGCATTCCGGACGGTTACTCTGGAAACACCATATATTTT	CASIPDGYSGNTIYF
NA	NA	TRBV4-3	17	TRBJ1-5	TGCGCCAGCAGCCAAGGGGCAGATTTTAATAGCAATCAGCCCCAGCATTTT	CASSQGADFNSNQPQHF
NA	NA	TRBV2	13	TRBJ1-2	TGTGCCAGCAAGTCTTGGACAGAGTATGGCTACACCTTC	CASKSWTEYGYTF
NA	many	TRBV20-1	14	TRBJ1-1	TGCAGTGCTAGCTCCCTAACAGTGAACACTGAAGCTTTCTTT	CSASSLTVNTEAFF
NA	many	TRBV7-9	12	TRBJ1-1	TGTGCCAGCAGCTTTCTGAACACTGAAGCTTTCTTT	CASSFLNTEAFF
NA	few	TRBV19	10	TRBJ1-1	TGTGCCAGTACGGGACGTGAAGCTTTCTTT	CASTGREAFF
NA	NA	TRBV10-3	12	TRBJ1-1	TGTGCCATCAGCAACACGAACACTGAAGCTTTCTTT	CAISNTNTEAFF
TRBD2	NA	TRBV6-2/TRBV6-3	19	TRBJ2-1	TGTGCCAGCGTCAACCGGCACCTACTAGCGGGAGGAAAAGGGAATGAGCAGTTCTTC	CASVNRHLLAGGKGNEQFF
NA	NA	TRBV2	12	TRBJ2-1	TGTGCCAGCAGCGAAGCGGGACAGGATCTGTTCTTC	CASSEAGQDLFF
NA	few	TRBV5-1	15	TRBJ1-4	TGCGCCAGCAGCTTGGGGAACAGTCAGAATGAAAAACTGTTTTTT	CASSLGNSQNEKLFF
NA	many	TRBV6-5	13	TRBJ2-1	TGTGCCAGCAGTTACCTGGGGTACAATGAGCAGTTCTTC	CASSYLGYNEQFF
TRBD1	few	TRBV5-4	19	TRBJ1-1	TGTGCCAGCAGCTTGCGGCCCCGACCCTCGGACAGGACGAACACTGAAGCTTTCTTT	CASSLRPRPSDRTNTEAFF
NA	few	TRBV7-9	15	TRBJ1-2	TGTGCCAGCAGCTATGGACAGAAAGCTAACTATGGCTACACCTTC	CASSYGQKANYGYTF
NA	NA	TRBV5-1	15	TRBJ2-7	TGCGCCAGCAGCTTGTCTCCCCAGCCTACCTACGAGCAGTACTTC	CASSLSPQPTYEQYF
NA	few	TRBV7-9	14	TRBJ2-1	TGTGCCAGCAGCCCCGGTCGCGGCTACAATGAGCAGTTCTTC	CASSPGRGYNEQFF
TRBD2	once	TRBV20-1	16	TRBJ2-7	TGCAGTGCGGGGACTAGCGGGAGGTCCAGCTCCTACGAGCAGTACTTC	CSAGTSGRSSSYEQYF
NA	NA	TRBV24-1	16	TRBJ2-5	TGTGCCACCAGTGAAAACCGACAGGGAGGAGGTCAGACCCAGTACTTC	CATSENRQGGGQTQYF
TRBD2	few	TRBV29-1	18	TRBJ2-1	TGCAGCTCCCTGCGCCTAGCGGGAACTCATAGACCGTACAATGAGCAGTTCTTC	CSSLRLAGTHRPYNEQFF
TRBD1	NA	TRBV25-1	14	TRBJ1-2	TGTGCCAGCAACCCAGGGGGGACTAACTATGGCTACACCTTC	CASNPGGTNYGYTF
TRBD1	NA	TRBV6-6	12	TRBJ2-3	TGTGCCAGCAGTGGACAGGGCTATACGCAGTATTTT	CASSGQGYTQYF
NA	few	TRBV12-3/TRBV12-4	17	TRBJ2-7	TGTGCCAGCAGTTTGGGAGATAGGGCCCTGAACTCCTACGAGCAGTACTTC	CASSLGDRALNSYEQYF
TRBD2	NA	TRBV5-1	15	TRBJ2-3	TGCGCCAGCACTTCAAATAGCGGGGGTGCAGATACGCAGTATTTT	CASTSNSGGADTQYF
NA	NA	TRBV20-1	14	TRBJ2-1	TGCAGTGCTAGGGACCCAAACGAGAACAATGAGCAGTTCTTC	CSARDPNENNEQFF
TRBD2	NA	TRBV12-3/TRBV12-4	17	TRBJ2-5	TGTGCCAGCAGTCACGGACTAGGTTACCTAGGAGGAGAGACCCAGTACTTC	CASSHGLGYLGGETQYF
TRBD1	many	TRBV12-3/TRBV12-4	15	TRBJ2-3	TGTGCCAGCAGCCCCCCAGGGGGTCTTGAAAATACGCAGTATTTT	CASSPPGGLENTQYF
TRBD2	many	TRBV20-1	15	TRBJ2-3	TGCAGTGCTAGGGTCTGGGCTAGCGGTACAGATACGCAGTATTTT	CSARVWASGTDTQYF
TRBD2	few	TRBV10-2	13	TRBJ2-7	TGCGCCAGTCTCTACAGCGGGACCTACGAGCAGTACTTC	CASLYSGTYEQYF
TRBD1	few	TRBV2	14	TRBJ1-2	TGTGCCAGCAGTGCTACGACAGGGGTGGGTGGCTACACCTTC	CASSATTGVGGYTF